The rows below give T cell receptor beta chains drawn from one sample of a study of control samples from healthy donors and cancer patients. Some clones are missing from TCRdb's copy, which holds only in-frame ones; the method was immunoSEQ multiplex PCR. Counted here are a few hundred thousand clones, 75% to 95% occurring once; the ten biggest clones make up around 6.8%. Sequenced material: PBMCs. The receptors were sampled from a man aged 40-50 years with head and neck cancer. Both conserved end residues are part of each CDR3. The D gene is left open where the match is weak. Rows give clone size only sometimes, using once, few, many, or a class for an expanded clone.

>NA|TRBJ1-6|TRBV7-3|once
CASSLSGVGSPLHF
TGTGCCAGCAGCTTATCAGGGGTAGGTTCACCCCTCCACTTT
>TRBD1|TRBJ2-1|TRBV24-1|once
CATSDPGQGQGHEQFF
TGTGCCACCAGTGATCCGGGACAGGGTCAAGGGCATGAGCAGTTCTTC
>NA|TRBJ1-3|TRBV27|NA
CASSLGGVSGNTIYF
TGTGCCAGCAGTTTAGGAGGGGTGTCTGGAAACACCATATATTTT
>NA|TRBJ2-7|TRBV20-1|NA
CSASQGGEQYF
TGCAGTGCTAGCCAAGGGGGCGAGCAGTACTTC
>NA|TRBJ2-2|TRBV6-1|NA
CASSDKEGAGGRELFF
TGTGCCAGCAGTGACAAAGAGGGGGCGGGAGGCAGAGAGCTGTTTTTT
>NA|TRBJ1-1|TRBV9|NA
CASSVDSGTNTEAFF
TGTGCCAGCAGCGTAGATTCTGGGACCAACACTGAAGCTTTCTTT
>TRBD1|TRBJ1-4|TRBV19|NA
CASTWDSHATNEKLFF
TGTGCCAGTACCTGGGACAGCCATGCAACTAATGAAAAACTGTTTTTT
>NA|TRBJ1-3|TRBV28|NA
CASSLWGPIYF
TGTGCCAGCAGTTTGTGGGGCCCCATATATTTT
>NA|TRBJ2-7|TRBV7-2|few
CASSSPSSAKDYEQYF
TGTGCCAGCAGCTCTCCGTCTAGCGCCAAGGACTACGAGCAGTACTTC
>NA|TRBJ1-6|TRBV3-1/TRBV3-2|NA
CASSQERESPLHF
TGTGCCAGCAGCCAAGAAAGGGAATCACCCCTCCACTTT
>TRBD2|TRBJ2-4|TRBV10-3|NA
CAISDSSRLARGNIQYF
TGTGCCATCAGTGATTCCTCGAGACTAGCTCGGGGGAACATTCAGTACTTC
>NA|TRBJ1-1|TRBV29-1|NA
CSVVTSNLGIEAFF
TGCAGCGTTGTCACCTCAAACTTGGGGATCGAAGCTTTCTTT
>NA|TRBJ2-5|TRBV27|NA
CASSLNGGYQETQYF
TGTGCCAGCAGTTTAAATGGGGGCTACCAAGAGACCCAGTACTTC
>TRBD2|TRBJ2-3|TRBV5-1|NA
CASSLASGSSTDTQYF
TGCGCCAGCAGCTTGGCTAGCGGATCTAGCACAGATACGCAGTATTTT
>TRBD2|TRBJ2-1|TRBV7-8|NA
CASSLGTSGGEQFF
TGTGCCAGCAGCTTAGGGACTAGTGGGGGTGAGCAGTTCTTC